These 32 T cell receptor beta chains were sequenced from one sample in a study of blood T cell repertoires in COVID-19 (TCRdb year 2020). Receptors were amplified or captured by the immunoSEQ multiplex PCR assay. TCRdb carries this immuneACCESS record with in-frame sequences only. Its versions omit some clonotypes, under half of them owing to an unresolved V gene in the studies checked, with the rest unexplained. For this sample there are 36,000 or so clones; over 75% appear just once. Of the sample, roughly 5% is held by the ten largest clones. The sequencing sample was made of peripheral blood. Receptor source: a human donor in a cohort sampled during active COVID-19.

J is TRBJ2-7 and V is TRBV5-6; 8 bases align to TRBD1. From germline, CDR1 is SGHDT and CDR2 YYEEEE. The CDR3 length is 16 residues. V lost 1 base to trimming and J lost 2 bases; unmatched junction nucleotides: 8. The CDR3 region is CASSLYRTGKTYEQYF. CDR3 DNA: TGTGCCAGCAGCTTGTATAGGACAGGGAAAACCTACGAGCAGTACTTC.

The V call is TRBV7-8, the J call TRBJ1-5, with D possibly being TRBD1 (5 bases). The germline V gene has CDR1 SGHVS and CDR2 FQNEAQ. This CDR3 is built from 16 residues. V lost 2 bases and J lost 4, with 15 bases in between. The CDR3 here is CASSLLGLRENQPQHF. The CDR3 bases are TGTGCCAGCAGCTTATTGGGACTCCGGGAAAATCAGCCCCAGCATTTT.

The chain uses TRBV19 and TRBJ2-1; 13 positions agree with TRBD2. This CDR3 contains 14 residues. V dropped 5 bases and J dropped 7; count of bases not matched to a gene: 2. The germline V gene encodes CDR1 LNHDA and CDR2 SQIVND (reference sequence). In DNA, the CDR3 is TGTGCCAGTAGTGGGGGACTAGCGGGAAATGAGCAGTTCTTC. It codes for CASSGGLAGNEQFF.

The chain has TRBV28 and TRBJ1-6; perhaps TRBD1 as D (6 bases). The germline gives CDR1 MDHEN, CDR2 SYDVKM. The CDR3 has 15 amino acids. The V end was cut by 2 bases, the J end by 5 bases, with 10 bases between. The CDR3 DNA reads TGTGCCAGCAGTTTACCGGACAGAAATAATTCACCCCTCCACTTT. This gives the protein CASSLPDRNNSPLHF.

The CDR3 sequence: CASSIVSGSGANVLTF. The CDR3 DNA reads TGTGCCAGTAGTATAGTTTCGGGATCTGGGGCCAACGTCCTGACTTTC. V gene TRBV19 combines with J gene TRBJ2-6; D may be TRBD2 (5 bases). Deletions cut 1 base from V and 1 base from J, with 8 bases between. The CDR3 runs 16 residues. CDR1 and CDR2 from the germline V gene are LNHDA and SQIVND (reference sequence). The full variable domain, with the rest looked up from reference TRBV19 and TRBJ2-6, is DGGITQSPKYLFRKEGQNVTLSCEQNLNHDAMYWYRQDPGQGLRLIYYSQIVNDFQKGDIAEGYSVSREKKESFPLTVTSAQKNPTAFYLCASSIVSGSGANVLTFGAGSRLTVL.

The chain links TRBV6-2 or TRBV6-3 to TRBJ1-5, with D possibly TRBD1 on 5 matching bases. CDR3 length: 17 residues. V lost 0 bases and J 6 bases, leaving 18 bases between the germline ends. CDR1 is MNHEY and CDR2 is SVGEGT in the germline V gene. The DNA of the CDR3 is TGTGCCAGCAGTTACTCGAGTCTCAGGGAACGGTCTCAGCCCCAGCATTTT. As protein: CASSYSSLRERSQPQHF.

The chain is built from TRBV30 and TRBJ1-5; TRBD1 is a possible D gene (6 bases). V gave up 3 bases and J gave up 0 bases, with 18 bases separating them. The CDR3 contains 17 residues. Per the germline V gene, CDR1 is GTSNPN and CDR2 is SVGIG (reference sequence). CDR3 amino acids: CAWSLETGTYSNQPQHF. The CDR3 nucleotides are TGTGCCTGGAGCCTAGAGACAGGTACCTATAGCAATCAGCCCCAGCATTTT.

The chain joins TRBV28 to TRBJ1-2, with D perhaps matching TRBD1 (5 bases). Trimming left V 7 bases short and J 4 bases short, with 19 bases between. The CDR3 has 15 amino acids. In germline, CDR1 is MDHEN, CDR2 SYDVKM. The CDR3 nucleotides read TGTGCCAGCATCCTGGGGCAGGGTGGTGGCTATGGCTACACCTTC. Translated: CASILGQGGGYGYTF.

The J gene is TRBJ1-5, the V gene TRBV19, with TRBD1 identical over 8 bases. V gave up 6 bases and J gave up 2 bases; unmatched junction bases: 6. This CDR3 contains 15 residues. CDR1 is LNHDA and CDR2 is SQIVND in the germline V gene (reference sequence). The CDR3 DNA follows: TGTGCCAGTAGGAACGGACAGGGTGGCAATCAGCCCCAGCATTTT. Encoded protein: CASRNGQGGNQPQHF.

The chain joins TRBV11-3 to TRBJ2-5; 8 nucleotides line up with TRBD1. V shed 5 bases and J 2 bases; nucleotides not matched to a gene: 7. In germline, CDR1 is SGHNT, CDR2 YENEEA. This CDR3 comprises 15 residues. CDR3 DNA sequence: TGTGCCAGCAGCCTACAGGGGGGCCGTCAAGAGACCCAGTACTTC. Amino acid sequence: CASSLQGGRQETQYF.

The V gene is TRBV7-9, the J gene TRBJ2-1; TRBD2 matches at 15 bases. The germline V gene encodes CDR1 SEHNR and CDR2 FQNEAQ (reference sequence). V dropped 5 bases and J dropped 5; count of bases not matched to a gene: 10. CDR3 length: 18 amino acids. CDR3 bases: TGTGCCAGCAGCCCTCGGACTAGCGGGAGGGCGAGTCACAATGAGCAGTTCTTC. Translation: CASSPRTSGRASHNEQFF.

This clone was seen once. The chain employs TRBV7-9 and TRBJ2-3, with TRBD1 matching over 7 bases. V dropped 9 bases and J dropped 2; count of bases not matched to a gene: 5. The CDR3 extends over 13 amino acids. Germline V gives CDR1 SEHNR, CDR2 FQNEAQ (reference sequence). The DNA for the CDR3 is TGTGCCAGTCAGAGGGGGCCCACAGATACGCAGTATTTT. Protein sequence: CASQRGPTDTQYF. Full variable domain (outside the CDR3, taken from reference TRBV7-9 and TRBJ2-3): DTGVSQNPRHKITKRGQNVTFRCDPISEHNRLYWYRQTLGQGPEFLTYFQNEAQLEKSRLLSDRFSAERPKGSFSTLEIQRTEQGDSAMYLCASQRGPTDTQYFGPGTRLTVL.

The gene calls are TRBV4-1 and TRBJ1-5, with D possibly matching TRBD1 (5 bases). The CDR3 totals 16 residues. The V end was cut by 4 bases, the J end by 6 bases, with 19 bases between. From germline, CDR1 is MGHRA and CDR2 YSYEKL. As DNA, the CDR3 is TGCGCCAGCAGCCTTCAGGGTCCCCTCCTTACTCAGCCCCAGCATTTT. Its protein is CASSLQGPLLTQPQHF.

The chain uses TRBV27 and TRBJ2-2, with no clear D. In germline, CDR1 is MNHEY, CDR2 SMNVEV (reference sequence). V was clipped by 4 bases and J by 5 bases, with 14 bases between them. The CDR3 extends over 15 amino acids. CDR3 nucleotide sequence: TGTGCCAGCAGTTCCTTTTACTATAGTACCGGGGAGCTGTTTTTT. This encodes CASSSFYYSTGELFF.

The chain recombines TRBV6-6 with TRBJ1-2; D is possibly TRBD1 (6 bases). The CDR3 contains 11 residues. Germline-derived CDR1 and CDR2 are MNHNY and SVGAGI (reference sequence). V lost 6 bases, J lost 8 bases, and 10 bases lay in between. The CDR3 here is CASSTGLGYTF. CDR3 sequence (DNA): TGTGCCAGCAGCACAGGGTTAGGCTACACCTTC.

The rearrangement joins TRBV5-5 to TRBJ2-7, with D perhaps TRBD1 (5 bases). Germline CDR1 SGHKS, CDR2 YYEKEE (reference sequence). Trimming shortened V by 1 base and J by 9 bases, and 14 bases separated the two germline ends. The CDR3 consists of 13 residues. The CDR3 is CASSLTAAGSQYF. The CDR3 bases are TGTGCCAGCAGCTTGACTGCGGCAGGGTCGCAGTACTTC.

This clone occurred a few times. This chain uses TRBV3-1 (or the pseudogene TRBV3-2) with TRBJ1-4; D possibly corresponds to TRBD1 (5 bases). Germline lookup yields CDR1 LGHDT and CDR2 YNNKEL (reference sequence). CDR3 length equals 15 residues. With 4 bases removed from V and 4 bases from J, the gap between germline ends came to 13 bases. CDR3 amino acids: CASSLLREVNEKLFF. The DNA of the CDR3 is TGTGCCAGCAGCCTACTCAGGGAGGTTAATGAAAAACTGTTTTTT.

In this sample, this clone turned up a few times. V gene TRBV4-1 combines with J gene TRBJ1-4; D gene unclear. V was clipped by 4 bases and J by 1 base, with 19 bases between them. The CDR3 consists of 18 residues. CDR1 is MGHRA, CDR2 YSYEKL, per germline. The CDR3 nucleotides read TGCGCCAGCAGCCCCGGAGGGAGTCTCCACTTAACTAATGAAAAACTGTTTTTT. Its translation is CASSPGGSLHLTNEKLFF.

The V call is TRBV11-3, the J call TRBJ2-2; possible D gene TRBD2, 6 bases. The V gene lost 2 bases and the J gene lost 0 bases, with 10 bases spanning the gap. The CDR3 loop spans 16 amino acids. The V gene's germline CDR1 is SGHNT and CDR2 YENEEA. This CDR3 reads CASSLFSGPNTGELFF. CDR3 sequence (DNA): TGTGCCAGCAGCTTATTTAGCGGACCGAACACCGGGGAGCTGTTTTTT.

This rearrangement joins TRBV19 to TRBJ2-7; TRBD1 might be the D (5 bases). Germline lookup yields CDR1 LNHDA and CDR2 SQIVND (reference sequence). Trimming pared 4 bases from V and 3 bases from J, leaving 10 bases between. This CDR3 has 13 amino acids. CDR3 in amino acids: CASSTRQGYEQYF. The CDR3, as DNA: TGTGCCAGTAGTACTCGTCAGGGCTACGAGCAGTACTTC.

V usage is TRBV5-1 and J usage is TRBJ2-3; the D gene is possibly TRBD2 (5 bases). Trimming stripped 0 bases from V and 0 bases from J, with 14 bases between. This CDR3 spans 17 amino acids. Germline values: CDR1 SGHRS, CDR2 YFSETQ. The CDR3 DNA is TGCGCCAGCAGCTTGGCTGGACTTAGGTCTAGCACAGATACGCAGTATTTT. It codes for CASSLAGLRSSTDTQYF.

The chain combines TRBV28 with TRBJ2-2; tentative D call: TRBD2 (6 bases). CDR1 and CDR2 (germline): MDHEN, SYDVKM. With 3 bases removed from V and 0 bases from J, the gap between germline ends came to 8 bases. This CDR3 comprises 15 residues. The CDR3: CASSLGGANTGELFF. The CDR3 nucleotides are TGTGCCAGCAGTTTGGGGGGTGCGAACACCGGGGAGCTGTTTTTT.

The chain's CDR3 is CASSYRGNEQFF. DNA of the CDR3: TGTGCCAGCAGTTACAGGGGTAATGAGCAGTTCTTC. The V and J genes are TRBV6-2 or TRBV6-3 and TRBJ2-1; weak D call: TRBD1 (5 bases). Germline values: CDR1 MNHEY, CDR2 SVGEGT. Deletions cut 2 bases from V and 7 bases from J, with 6 bases between. CDR3 length: 12 amino acids.

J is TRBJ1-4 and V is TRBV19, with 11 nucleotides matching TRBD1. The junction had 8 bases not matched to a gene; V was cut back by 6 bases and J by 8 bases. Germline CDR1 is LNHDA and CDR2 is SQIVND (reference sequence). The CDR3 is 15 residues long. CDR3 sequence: CASSPWTGGKEKLFF. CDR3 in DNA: TGTGCCAGTAGCCCCTGGACAGGGGGCAAGGAAAAACTGTTTTTT.

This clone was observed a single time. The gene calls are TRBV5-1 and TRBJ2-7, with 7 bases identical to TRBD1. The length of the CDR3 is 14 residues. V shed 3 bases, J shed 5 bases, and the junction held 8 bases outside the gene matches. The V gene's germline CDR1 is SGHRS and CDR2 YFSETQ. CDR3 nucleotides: TGCGCCAGCAGCTCCGGGACAGTGCACCACGAGCAGTACTTC. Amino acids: CASSSGTVHHEQYF. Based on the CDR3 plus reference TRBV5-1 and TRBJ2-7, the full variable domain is KAGVTQTPRYLIKTRGQQVTLSCSPISGHRSVSWYQQTPGQGLQFLFEYFSETQRNKGNFPGRFSGRQFSNSRSEMNVSTLELGDSALYLCASSSGTVHHEQYFGPGTRLTVT.

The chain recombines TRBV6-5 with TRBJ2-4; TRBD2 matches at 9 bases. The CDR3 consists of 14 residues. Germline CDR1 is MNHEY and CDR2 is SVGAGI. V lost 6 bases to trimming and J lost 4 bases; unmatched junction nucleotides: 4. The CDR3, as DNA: TGTGCCAGCAGCCCCACTAGCGGGAAAAACATTCAGTACTTC. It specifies CASSPTSGKNIQYF.

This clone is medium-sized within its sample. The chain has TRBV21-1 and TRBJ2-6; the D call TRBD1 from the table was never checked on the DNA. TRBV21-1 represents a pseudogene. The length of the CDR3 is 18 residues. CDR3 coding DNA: TGTGCCAGCAGCAAAGCCGGCAGGGGTGGGTCTGGGGCCAACGTCCTGACTTTC. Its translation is CASSKAGRGGSGANVLTF.

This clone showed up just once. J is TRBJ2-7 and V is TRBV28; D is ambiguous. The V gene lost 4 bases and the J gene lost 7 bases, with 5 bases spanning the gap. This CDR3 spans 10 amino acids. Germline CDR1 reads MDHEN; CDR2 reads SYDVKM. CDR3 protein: CASSSGEQYF. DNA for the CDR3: TGTGCCAGCAGTTCCGGGGAGCAGTACTTC.

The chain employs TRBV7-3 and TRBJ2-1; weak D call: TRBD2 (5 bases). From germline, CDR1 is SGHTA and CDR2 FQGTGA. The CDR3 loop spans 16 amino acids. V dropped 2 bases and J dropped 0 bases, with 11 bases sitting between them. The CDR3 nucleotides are TGTGCCAGCAGCTTAGGTGCAGCGGCCTCCTACAATGAGCAGTTCTTC. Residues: CASSLGAAASYNEQFF.

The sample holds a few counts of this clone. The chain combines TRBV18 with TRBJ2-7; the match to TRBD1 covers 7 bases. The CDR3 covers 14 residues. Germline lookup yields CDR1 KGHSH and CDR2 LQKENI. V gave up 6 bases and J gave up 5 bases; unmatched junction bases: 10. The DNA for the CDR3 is TGTGCCAGCTCGCGTGACAGGGTATACAACGAGCAGTACTTC. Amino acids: CASSRDRVYNEQYF. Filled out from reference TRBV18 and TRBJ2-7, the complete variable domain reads NAGVMQNPRHLVRRRGQEARLRCSPMKGHSHVYWYRQLPEEGLKFMVYLQKENIIDESGMPKERFSAEFPKEGPSILRIQQVVRGDSAAYFCASSRDRVYNEQYFGPGTRLTVT.

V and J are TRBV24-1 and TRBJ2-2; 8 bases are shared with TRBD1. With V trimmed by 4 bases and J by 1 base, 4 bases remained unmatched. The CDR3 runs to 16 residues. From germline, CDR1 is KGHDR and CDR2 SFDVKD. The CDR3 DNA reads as TGTGCCACCAGTGAACCCGGGACAGGGAACACCGGGGAGCTGTTTTTT. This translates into CATSEPGTGNTGELFF.

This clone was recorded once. This chain's CDR3 is CASSLVLSGANTGELFF. The CDR3 DNA follows: TGTGCCAGCAGCTTAGTTTTATCGGGGGCGAACACCGGGGAGCTGTTTTTT. The chain employs TRBV11-2 and TRBJ2-2; the D gene is possibly TRBD2 (6 bases). The CDR3 contains 17 residues. The germline V and J ends were trimmed by 1 base and 0 bases, with 12 bases remaining between them. The V gene's germline CDR1 is SGHAT and CDR2 FQNNGV.